The rows below give T cell receptor beta chains drawn from one sample of a study of a mutant IDH1 vaccine in newly diagnosed glioma. Profiled with immunoSEQ multiplex PCR; TCRdb holds only in-frame clones, not every one. The sample has roughly 26,000 clones, over 65% seen once. No cognate antigen is known for these TCRs. This specimen consisted of PBMCs, obtained from a glioma patient whose treatment included an IDH1 peptide vaccine. The receptors shown here come from a man under 40 with glioma. The CDR3 runs from the conserved cysteine through the conserved F or W. The D gene is left open where the match is weak. A clone size is listed for some rows: how often the clone was seen (once, few, many), or a class if it is expanded.

TRBV10-3	-	TRBJ2-5	-	TGTGCCATCAATGGGGGATACCAAGAGACCCAGTACTTC	CAINGGYQETQYF
TRBV9	-	TRBJ1-1	-	TGTGCCAGCAGCGTAGCTACAGGGACGAACACTGAAGCTTTCTTT	CASSVATGTNTEAFF
TRBV7-2	-	TRBJ2-4	-	TGTGCCAGCGGGTGGGGGAAAAACATTCAGTACTTC	CASGWGKNIQYF
TRBV30	-	TRBJ2-5	TRBD2	TGTGCCTGGAAGGCTAGCGGGGGGCAAGAGACCCAGTACTTC	CAWKASGGQETQYF
TRBV5-1	once	TRBJ1-1	-	TGCGCCAGCAGCGCGTTGGGGGCAATTGACACTGAAGCTTTCTTT	CASSALGAIDTEAFF
TRBV27	-	TRBJ2-7	-	TGTGCCAGGCTTACGGGAGATTACTACGAGCAGTACTTC	CARLTGDYYEQYF
TRBV4-3	once	TRBJ2-5	-	TGCGCCAGCAGCCAAGATACGGGGTATGGGGATGAGACCCAGTACTTC	CASSQDTGYGDETQYF
TRBV7-2	-	TRBJ2-5	-	TGTGCCAGCAGCTTAGGGGCAGGGCAGCAAGAGACCCAGTACTTC	CASSLGAGQQETQYF
TRBV4-3	medium-sized	TRBJ2-1	TRBD2	TGCGCCAGCAGCGATGGGACTAGCGGGGTCAATGAGCAGTTCTTC	CASSDGTSGVNEQFF
TRBV19	medium-sized	TRBJ1-1	-	TGTGCCAGTAGTATAGTCCAGGGGCTGAACACTGAAGCTTTCTTT	CASSIVQGLNTEAFF
TRBV6-1	-	TRBJ2-7	TRBD1	TGTGCCAGCAGTGGGAGCACCAGGGGGGAGCAGTACTTC	CASSGSTRGEQYF
TRBV2	-	TRBJ2-1	TRBD2	TGTGCCAGCAGTGTCCGGGGGGAGATCAATGAGCAGTTCTTC	CASSVRGEINEQFF
TRBV7-8	few	TRBJ1-1	TRBD1	TGTGCCAGCAGCAAGACAGGGAAGAACACTGAAGCTTTCTTT	CASSKTGKNTEAFF
TRBV2	-	TRBJ1-4	-	TGTGCCAGCAGTGGTAAAATTAATGAAAAACTGTTTTTT	CASSGKINEKLFF
TRBV2	-	TRBJ2-3	TRBD1	TGTGCCAGCAGTAGACGGACAGGGGGGGATACGCAGTATTTT	CASSRRTGGDTQYF
TRBV9	-	TRBJ1-2	-	TGTGCCAGCAGCGTAGGAGCGGGGGACTATGGCTACACCTTC	CASSVGAGDYGYTF
TRBV11-3	-	TRBJ1-2	TRBD1	TGTGCCAGCAGCCCAGACGCCTCAGGGGGCAAAGGCTACACCTTC	CASSPDASGGKGYTF
TRBV18	-	TRBJ2-5	-	TGTGCCAGCTCACCACCCCAGCGAGAGACCCAGTACTTC	CASSPPQRETQYF
TRBV4-3	-	TRBJ2-7	-	TGCGCCAGCAGCCATTTACTTGGGGGGCGGAGATCCGAGCAGTACTTC	CASSHLLGGRRSEQYF
TRBV6-5	-	TRBJ2-7	-	TGTGCCAGCAGTTCCCCCGGGACTCCGTCCTACGAGCAGTACTTC	CASSSPGTPSYEQYF
TRBV29-1	-	TRBJ1-1	-	TGCAGCGTCGACGGGACGTTGAACACTGAAGCTTTCTTT	CSVDGTLNTEAFF
TRBV28	-	TRBJ2-5	-	TGTGCCAGCAGTTTAACAGGGCGAGAGACCCAGTACTTC	CASSLTGRETQYF
TRBV6-1	-	TRBJ2-5	-	TGTGCCAGCACCGAAAGCCCCCAAGAGACCCAGTACTTC	CASTESPQETQYF
TRBV4-1	-	TRBJ2-7	-	TGCGCCAGCAGCCAGGGGGCGGGACCCTACGAGCAGTACTTC	CASSQGAGPYEQYF